This TCR beta chain derives from a study of T cell responses to AZD1222 COVID-19 vaccine. Second-dose intervals of approximately 4 or approximately 12 weeks were pooled. The CDR3 is made up of 14 amino acids. Germline V gene lookup returns CDR1 SGHDN and CDR2 FVKESK. V lost 11 bases to trimming and J lost 1 base, with 17 bases between them. Study-level points and caveats: Just a handful of people given AZD1222 tested seropositive at baseline. The sample set comprised mostly white British donors with more females, and clonal diversity was possibly underestimated.

Produced via immunoSEQ multiplex PCR; TCRdb's table is partial and in-frame only. There are about 150,000 clones in the sample; approximately 90% occur only once, and roughly 3.2% lies in the top ten. Concerning this clone: The antigen is not known.

Sequenced material: peripheral blood, taken 28 days after the second AZD1222 dose. The gene calls are TRBV14 and TRBJ1-2; a possible D gene is TRBD1 (5 bases). The clonotype comes from an adult who received the AZD1222 COVID-19 vaccine. The CDR3 sequence is CAYEHRSVNYGYTF. In DNA form, the CDR3 reads TGTGCCTACGAACACAGGTCTGTTAACTATGGCTACACCTTC.